This is a list of T cell receptor beta chains from one sample in a study of T cell responses to AZD1222 COVID-19 vaccine. Some clones are missing from TCRdb's copy, which holds only in-frame ones; the method was immunoSEQ multiplex PCR. The sample includes 150,000 to 190,000 clones, more than 90% of them seen just once. The specimen comprised peripheral blood, sampled 28 days after the second AZD1222 dose. These receptors all stem from an adult who received the AZD1222 COVID-19 vaccine. CDR3s include the opening cysteine and the closing phenylalanine or tryptophan. D genes are given only for firm matches. Clone size appears in some rows only: once, few, many, or a class for an expanded clone.

j_call v_call clone_size d_call cdr3_aa cdr3_nt
TRBJ2-2 TRBV19 . TRBD2 CASSSQILAGAGELFF TGTGCCAGTAGTAGCCAAATTCTAGCGGGAGCCGGGGAGCTGTTTTTT
TRBJ1-1 TRBV19 . TRBD1 CASSSGTGMTEAFF TGTGCCAGTAGTTCCGGGACAGGGATGACTGAAGCTTTCTTT
TRBJ1-1 TRBV6-5 . TRBD1 CASSYEGAANTEAFF TGTGCCAGCAGTTACGAGGGGGCGGCGAACACTGAAGCTTTCTTT
TRBJ1-5 TRBV7-9 . . CASSLAKGISNQPQHF TGTGCCAGCAGCTTAGCGAAGGGGATCAGCAATCAGCCCCAGCATTTT
TRBJ1-2 TRBV5-4 . . CASRHDPSKGIIYGYTF TGTGCCAGCAGGCATGATCCCTCGAAGGGAATTATCTATGGCTACACCTTC
TRBJ2-7 TRBV5-8 . . CASSLWQGYSYEQYF TGTGCCAGCAGCTTGTGGCAGGGGTACTCCTACGAGCAGTACTTC
TRBJ2-3 TRBV19 . . CASSMFGGGVSTDTQYF TGTGCCAGTAGTATGTTTGGGGGAGGCGTAAGCACAGATACGCAGTATTTT
TRBJ1-5 TRBV9 . . CASGQPQHF TGTGCCAGTGGTCAGCCCCAGCATTTT
TRBJ2-7 TRBV28 once TRBD2 CASSLSGRGSYEQYF TGTGCCAGCAGTTTATCCGGGCGGGGGAGCTACGAGCAGTACTTC
TRBJ1-1 TRBV3-1/TRBV3-2 . . CASSQDNSGAFNTEAFF TGTGCCAGCAGCCAAGATAACTCAGGGGCCTTCAACACTGAAGCTTTCTTT
TRBJ2-7 TRBV3-1/TRBV3-2 once . CASSHPTGFYEQYF TGTGCCAGCAGTCATCCAACAGGGTTCTACGAGCAGTACTTC
TRBJ2-1 TRBV6-5 . TRBD2 CASSNGLANEQFF TGTGCCAGCAGCAACGGACTAGCCAATGAGCAGTTCTTC
TRBJ1-3 TRBV19 . . CASSPTAYSGNTIYF TGTGCCAGTAGTCCCACAGCTTACTCTGGAAACACCATATATTTT
TRBJ1-5 TRBV7-6 few . CASSLEGGKPQHF TGTGCCAGCAGCTTAGAGGGGGGGAAGCCCCAGCATTTT
TRBJ2-1 TRBV5-1 . TRBD1 CASSLGDRAYNEQFF TGCGCCAGCAGCTTGGGGGACAGGGCCTACAATGAGCAGTTCTTC
TRBJ2-1 TRBV3-1/TRBV3-2 . TRBD1 CASSQEFGTGDDEQFF TGTGCCAGCAGCCAGGAATTCGGGACAGGGGACGATGAGCAGTTCTTC
TRBJ1-4 TRBV19 once . CASSMSRTNEKLFF TGTGCCAGTAGTATGAGCAGGACTAATGAAAAACTGTTTTTT